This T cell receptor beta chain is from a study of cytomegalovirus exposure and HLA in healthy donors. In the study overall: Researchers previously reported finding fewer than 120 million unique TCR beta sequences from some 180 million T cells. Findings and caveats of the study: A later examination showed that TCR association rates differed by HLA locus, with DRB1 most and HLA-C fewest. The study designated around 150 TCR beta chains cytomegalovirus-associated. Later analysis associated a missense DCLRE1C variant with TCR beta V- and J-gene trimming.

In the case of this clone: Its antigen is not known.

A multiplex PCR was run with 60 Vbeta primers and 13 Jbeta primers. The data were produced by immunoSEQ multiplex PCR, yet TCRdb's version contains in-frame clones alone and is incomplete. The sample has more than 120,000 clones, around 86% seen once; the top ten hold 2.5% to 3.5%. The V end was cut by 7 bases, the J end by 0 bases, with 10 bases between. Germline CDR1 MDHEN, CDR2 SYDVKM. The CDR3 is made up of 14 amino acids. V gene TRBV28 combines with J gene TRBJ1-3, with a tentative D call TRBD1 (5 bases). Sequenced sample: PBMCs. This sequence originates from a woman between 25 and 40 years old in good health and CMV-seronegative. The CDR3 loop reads CASTDRHSGNTIYF. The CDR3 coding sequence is TGTGCCAGCACAGACAGACACTCTGGAAACACCATATATTTT.